The 19 T cell receptor beta chains below all came from one sample that was sequenced in a study of STAT5B mutations in CD4+ large granular lymphocyte leukemia. The protocol was immunoSEQ multiplex PCR, while the TCRdb copy is restricted to in-frame clones and leaves out a portion. The data hold 34,000 or so clones, with around four fifths observed a single time. The sample taken for sequencing was CD4+ T cells from blood buffy coats. These receptor sequences come from a human donor in good health.

The chain has TRBV7-9 and TRBJ2-1, with 14 nucleotides matching TRBD2. The trim removed 5 bases at V and 3 bases at J, leaving 12 bases unmatched. The CDR3 is 19 residues long. The V gene's germline CDR1 is SEHNR and CDR2 FQNEAQ (reference sequence). CDR3 amino acids: CASSLTTSGRAFVYNEQFF. CDR3 in DNA: TGTGCCAGCAGCCTCACGACTAGCGGGAGGGCCTTCGTCTACAATGAGCAGTTCTTC.

This CDR3 reads CASTPHSGANVLTF. CDR3 bases: TGTGCCAGCACCCCCCACTCGGGGGCCAACGTCCTGACTTTC. The rearrangement links TRBV28 to TRBJ2-6; unclear D gene. The CDR3 runs to 14 residues. Germline CDR1 MDHEN, CDR2 SYDVKM. Trimming cost V 7 bases and J 4 bases, with 11 bases left between them.

The chain is built from TRBV4-3 and TRBJ2-3; tentatively, D is TRBD2 (5 bases). V was shortened by 0 bases and J by 6 bases, with 19 bases between the two germline ends. The CDR3 runs 17 residues. Germline V gives CDR1 LGHNA, CDR2 YSLEER. CDR3 amino acids: CASSQDRASRLSDTQYF. The CDR3 nucleotides read TGCGCCAGCAGCCAAGATCGGGCTAGCCGATTGTCGGATACGCAGTATTTT.

This clone was observed a few times. The V call is TRBV18, the J call TRBJ2-7, with D perhaps TRBD1 (6 bases). Trimming pared 3 bases from V and 2 bases from J, leaving 8 bases between. Germline CDR1 reads KGHSH; CDR2 reads LQKENI. The CDR3 is 13 residues long. The CDR3 DNA sequence: TGTGCCAGCTCACCGCAGGGGACCTACGAGCAGTACTTC. Translation: CASSPQGTYEQYF.

The gene calls are TRBV30 and TRBJ1-1; 9 bases are shared with TRBD1. The CDR3 spans 14 residues. Germline loops: CDR1 GTSNPN, CDR2 SVGIG (reference sequence). Losses at the gene ends were 0 bases for V and 6 bases for J; bases not matched to a gene: 5. The CDR3: CAWSVLTGGSEAFF. The CDR3 DNA follows: TGTGCCTGGAGTGTACTTACAGGGGGCTCTGAAGCTTTCTTT.

This rearrangement joins TRBV5-1 to TRBJ2-1; TRBD2 agrees at 7 bases. Unmatched junction bases numbered 3, after V lost 0 bases and J lost 0 bases. The CDR3 spans 16 residues. The germline gives CDR1 SGHRS, CDR2 YFSETQ. The CDR3 is CASSLGLAASYNEQFF. In DNA form, the CDR3 reads TGCGCCAGCAGCTTGGGGCTAGCGGCCTCCTACAATGAGCAGTTCTTC.

The rearrangement uses TRBV28 and TRBJ1-5; 7 bases match TRBD1. The J segment lost 7 bases and the V segment lost 2 bases, leaving 5 bases of the junction unmatched. Germline values: CDR1 MDHEN, CDR2 SYDVKM. The CDR3 runs to 14 residues. The CDR3 DNA reads as TGTGCCAGCAGTTTAGACAGGGTTGGCCAGCCCCAGCATTTT. Its protein is CASSLDRVGQPQHF.

The chain recombines TRBV10-3 with TRBJ2-7, with D possibly matching TRBD1 (6 bases). The CDR3 sequence is 14 residues long. Germline-derived CDR1 and CDR2 are ENHRY and SYGVKD. Deletions cut 3 bases from V and 3 bases from J, with 12 bases between. CDR3 DNA sequence: TGTGCCATCAGTGAAAGCAGGGGTAACTACGAGCAGTACTTC. It translates to CAISESRGNYEQYF.

This chain links TRBV6-5 with TRBJ2-3, with 10 bases identical to TRBD2. J lost 3 bases, V lost 4 bases, and 7 bases had no gene match. In germline, CDR1 is MNHEY, CDR2 SVGAGI. This CDR3 is built from 16 residues. Here the CDR3 DNA reads TGTGCCAGCAGTTCCACGTCTAGCGGGAGTACAGATACGCAGTATTTT. It yields the protein CASSSTSSGSTDTQYF.

This chain uses TRBV7-8 with TRBJ1-4, with 7 bases matching TRBD1. Trimming removed 1 base from V and 7 bases from J; junction bases left unmatched: 3. This CDR3 is 14 amino acids long. From germline, CDR1 is SGHVS and CDR2 FQNEAQ. DNA for the CDR3: TGTGCCAGCAGCTTAGGACAGGGCGCTGAAAAACTGTTTTTT. It yields the protein CASSLGQGAEKLFF.

The rearrangement joins TRBV28 to TRBJ2-3, with D hard to call. There are 12 residues in the CDR3. V lost 8 bases and J lost 3, with 9 bases in between. Germline V lookup: CDR1 MDHEN, CDR2 SYDVKM. The CDR3 DNA is TGTGCCAGCGGAAAAGAAACAGATACGCAGTATTTT. Translating gives CASGKETDTQYF.

This clone has more than one count but fewer than ten. CDR3 sequence (DNA): TGTGCCAGCAGCTTCAAGGGGATGGCGCTCCCCCACGAGCAGTACTTC. Translation gives CASSFKGMALPHEQYF. J is TRBJ2-7 and V is TRBV7-2; D might be TRBD1 (5 bases). Germline lookup yields CDR1 SGHTA and CDR2 FQGNSA. Trimming took off 3 bases at V and 5 bases at J, with 20 bases between the two ends. CDR3 size: 16 residues.

V and J are TRBV30 and TRBJ1-3; D gene ambiguous. Germline CDR1 is GTSNPN and CDR2 is SVGIG (reference sequence). The length of the CDR3 is 13 residues. With 5 bases removed from V and 0 bases from J, the gap between germline ends came to 8 bases. CDR3 region: CAWGGVSGNTIYF. In nucleotides, the CDR3 is TGTGCCTGGGGTGGTGTCTCTGGAAACACCATATATTTT.

The gene calls are TRBV7-9 and TRBJ2-5; D may be TRBD1 or TRBD2 (5 bases each). Germline lookup yields CDR1 SEHNR and CDR2 FQNEAQ (reference sequence). The CDR3 totals 15 residues. The ends were cut back, 4 bases at V and 4 bases at J, with 16 bases in the middle. The CDR3 reads CASSSGTSFAETQYF. Here the CDR3 DNA reads TGTGCCAGCAGCTCCGGGACCAGCTTTGCAGAGACCCAGTACTTC. Supplemented by reference TRBV7-9 and TRBJ2-5, the full variable domain reads DTGVSQNPRHKITKRGQNVTFRCDPISEHNRLYWYRQTLGQGPEFLTYFQNEAQLEKSRLLSDRFSAERPKGSFSTLEIQRTEQGDSAMYLCASSSGTSFAETQYFGPGTRLLVL.

This chain uses TRBV18 with TRBJ1-1; 9 bases agree with TRBD1. Germline CDR1 KGHSH, CDR2 LQKENI. The CDR3 covers 15 residues. The J segment lost 4 bases and the V segment lost 5 bases, leaving 8 bases of the junction unmatched. The DNA of the CDR3 is TGTGCCAGCTCAGAAATACAGGGGGCTGGCACTGAAGCTTTCTTT. Protein sequence: CASSEIQGAGTEAFF.

The chain carries TRBV15 and TRBJ2-5; tentatively, D is TRBD2 (5 bases). CDR3 size: 16 residues. V was shortened by 3 bases and J by 5 bases, with 19 bases between the two germline ends. The V gene's germline CDR1 is LNHNV and CDR2 YYDKDF (reference sequence). The CDR3: CATSRRKAEGRETQYF. The CDR3 nucleotides read TGTGCCACCAGCAGGAGAAAAGCGGAAGGGCGGGAGACCCAGTACTTC.

This clone was detected only once. This sequence joins TRBV5-5 and TRBJ2-7; 7 positions agree with TRBD1. The CDR3 spans 15 residues. Germline trimming cut 0 bases from V and 3 bases from J; bases unmatched to any gene: 6. Germline V gene sequence: CDR1 SGHKS, CDR2 YYEKEE (reference sequence). Here the CDR3 reads CASSLAPGQHYEQYF. The CDR3 DNA sequence: TGTGCCAGCAGCTTGGCCCCGGGACAGCACTACGAGCAGTACTTC.

The chain combines TRBV6-5 with TRBJ2-2; D is possibly TRBD2 (6 bases). V was shortened by 2 bases and J by 7 bases, with 17 bases between the two germline ends. The CDR3 loop spans 16 amino acids. Germline V lookup: CDR1 MNHEY, CDR2 SVGAGI. This CDR3 is CASSYGRDSRGGELFF. CDR3 DNA sequence: TGTGCCAGCAGTTACGGCCGGGACTCAAGGGGCGGGGAGCTGTTTTTT.

The chain joins TRBV19 to TRBJ1-2; TRBD1 agrees at 7 bases. The CDR3 covers 13 residues. The J segment lost 11 bases and the V segment lost 4 bases, leaving 10 bases of the junction unmatched. Germline V lookup: CDR1 LNHDA, CDR2 SQIVND (reference sequence). DNA of the CDR3: TGTGCCAGTAGTACGGGACAGTCTTGGGGTTACACCTTC. Translating gives CASSTGQSWGYTF.